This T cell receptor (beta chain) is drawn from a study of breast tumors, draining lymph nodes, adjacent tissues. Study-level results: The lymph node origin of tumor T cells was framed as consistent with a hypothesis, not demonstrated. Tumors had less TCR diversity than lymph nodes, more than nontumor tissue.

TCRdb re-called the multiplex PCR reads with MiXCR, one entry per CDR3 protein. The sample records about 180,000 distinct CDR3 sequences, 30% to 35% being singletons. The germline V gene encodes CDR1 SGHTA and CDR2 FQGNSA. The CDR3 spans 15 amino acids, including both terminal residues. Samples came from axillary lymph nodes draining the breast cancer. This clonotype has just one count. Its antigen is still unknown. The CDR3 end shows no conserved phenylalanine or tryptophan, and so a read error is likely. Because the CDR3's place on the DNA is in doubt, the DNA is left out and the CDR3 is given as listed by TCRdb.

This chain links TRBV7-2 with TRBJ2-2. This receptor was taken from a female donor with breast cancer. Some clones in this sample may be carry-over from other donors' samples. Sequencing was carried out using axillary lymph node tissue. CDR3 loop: CASSFIAANTGELLL.